This T cell receptor beta chain was sequenced during a study of shared clonotypes between healthy human individuals. Study conclusions and caveats: Genetic and exposure-history diversity was limited by the small donor number.

Germline trimming cut 6 bases from V and 2 bases from J; bases unmatched to any gene: 11. CDR1 and CDR2 from the germline V gene are WSHSY and SAAADI. The CDR3 is 16 residues long. In the naive CD8 group, cells lacked CD45RO and were positively selected for CCR7, so terminally differentiated effector memory CD45RA+ cells were left out. Notes on this clone: Its antigen is unknown.

TCRdb's table, derived via immunoSEQ multiplex PCR, lists solely in-frame clones and lacks some. The sample records 2 million to 2.5 million clones, approximately 94% being singletons. The chain links TRBV10-2 to TRBJ2-3, with 7 bases identical to TRBD1. This TCR was recovered from a man younger than 30 in good health. Some clones in this sample may be carry-over from other donors' samples. The sample was naive CD8+ T cells from PBMCs. This chain's CDR3 is CASRSRDRSPTDTQYF. DNA for the CDR3: TGCGCCAGCAGAAGCCGGGACAGAAGTCCCACAGATACGCAGTATTTT.